These T cell receptor beta chains were read from a single sample in a study of cytomegalovirus exposure and HLA in healthy donors. Libraries were prepared by immunoSEQ multiplex PCR; TCRdb keeps only in-frame clonotypes and omits some of them. Among 150,000 to 200,000 clones, 60% to 80% were seen once, and the ten largest hold about 1.5%. The sequencing sample was made of PBMCs. The receptors were sampled from a male donor in good health and CMV-seronegative. The CDR3 runs from the conserved cysteine through the conserved F or W. A D gene is named only where the DNA matches it firmly.

d_call: -; j_call: TRBJ2-7; v_call: TRBV7-9; cdr3_aa: CASSLFPGSYEQYF; cdr3_nt: TGTGCCAGCAGCTTATTCCCGGGCTCCTACGAGCAGTACTTC
d_call: TRBD1; j_call: TRBJ1-2; v_call: TRBV5-4; cdr3_aa: CASSLEWAQGDYGYTF; cdr3_nt: TGTGCCAGCAGCTTGGAGTGGGCACAGGGGGACTATGGCTACACCTTC
d_call: -; j_call: TRBJ2-3; v_call: TRBV28; cdr3_aa: CASSSGGGGGTDTQYF; cdr3_nt: TGTGCCAGCAGTTCCGGAGGGGGGGGCGGGACAGATACGCAGTATTTT
d_call: -; j_call: TRBJ2-3; v_call: TRBV27; cdr3_aa: CASSDPGLFDTQYF; cdr3_nt: TGTGCCAGCAGTGACCCGGGACTTTTTGATACGCAGTATTTT
d_call: TRBD1; j_call: TRBJ1-4; v_call: TRBV7-2; cdr3_aa: CASSKSGTDLNEKLFF; cdr3_nt: TGTGCCAGCAGCAAATCGGGGACAGATCTTAATGAAAAACTGTTTTTT
d_call: TRBD1; j_call: TRBJ2-7; v_call: TRBV28; cdr3_aa: CASTGVRDREYEQYF; cdr3_nt: TGTGCCAGCACGGGTGTCCGGGACAGGGAGTACGAGCAGTACTTC
d_call: -; j_call: TRBJ2-4; v_call: TRBV30; cdr3_aa: CAWSVDSLAKNIQYF; cdr3_nt: TGTGCCTGGAGTGTAGACAGCCTAGCCAAAAACATTCAGTACTTC
d_call: -; j_call: TRBJ1-2; v_call: TRBV7-8; cdr3_aa: CASSSRQDDYGYTF; cdr3_nt: TGTGCCAGCAGCTCCCGACAGGACGACTATGGCTACACCTTC
d_call: -; j_call: TRBJ1-3; v_call: TRBV28; cdr3_aa: CASSLSYMNSGNTIYF; cdr3_nt: TGTGCCAGCAGTTTGTCATACATGAACTCTGGAAACACCATATATTTT
d_call: TRBD2; j_call: TRBJ2-2; v_call: TRBV7-2; cdr3_aa: CATSWGGTNTGELFF; cdr3_nt: TGTGCCACCTCTTGGGGGGGAACGAACACCGGGGAGCTGTTTTTT
d_call: TRBD1; j_call: TRBJ2-1; v_call: TRBV10-3; cdr3_aa: CAISRDSVLTEQFF; cdr3_nt: TGTGCCATCAGCCGGGACAGCGTCCTTACCGAGCAGTTCTTC
d_call: -; j_call: TRBJ2-5; v_call: TRBV29-1; cdr3_aa: CSVDRGRASQETQYF; cdr3_nt: TGCAGCGTTGATAGGGGGAGAGCCTCCCAAGAGACCCAGTACTTC
d_call: -; j_call: TRBJ1-2; v_call: TRBV19; cdr3_aa: CASSPQAPPANYGYTF; cdr3_nt: TGTGCCAGTAGTCCGCAGGCACCCCCGGCTAACTATGGCTACACCTTC
d_call: TRBD2; j_call: TRBJ2-1; v_call: TRBV13; cdr3_aa: CASSPRLAGENNEQFF; cdr3_nt: TGTGCCAGCAGCCCCAGACTAGCGGGGGAGAACAATGAGCAGTTCTTC
d_call: TRBD2; j_call: TRBJ2-2; v_call: TRBV7-6; cdr3_aa: CASNPPAGVPGELFF; cdr3_nt: TGTGCCAGCAACCCCCCTGCGGGAGTCCCCGGGGAGCTGTTTTTT